This T cell receptor beta chain was profiled in a study of cytomegalovirus exposure and HLA in healthy donors. Study-level information: The Caucasian-associated ancestry cluster held around 81% of roughly 370 genotyped donors.

It was with 60 Vbeta and 13 Jbeta primers that the PCR ran. Under the authors' procedure: The count from a later analysis was tens of millions of unique TCR beta chains, some 9.9 million of them shared. Assay: immunoSEQ multiplex PCR; the TCRdb copy retains only in-frame clones and omits some. V and J calls and clone size are given by that table; D and trimming were obtained from the DNA. In the table there are some 170,000 clones, roughly 85% of which are singletons. The donors were healthy bone marrow donors. Trimming removed 2 bases at V and 5 bases at J, with 9 bases between. Looked up from germline, CDR1 is MRHNA and CDR2 is SNTAGT. This CDR3 comprises 13 residues.

Sequences were obtained from PBMCs. The V and J genes are TRBV6-4 and TRBJ2-5; D is unresolved. This sequence was found in a woman between 25 and 40 years old in good health and CMV-seronegative. The CDR3 sequence is CASSDEVGETQYF. The CDR3 DNA follows: TGTGCCAGCAGTGACGAGGTCGGGGAGACCCAGTACTTC.